The present TCR beta chain was sequenced within a study of T cell responses to AZD1222 COVID-19 vaccine (dated by TCRdb to the early 2020s). General notes on the study: A total of more than 230 trial participants underwent TCR sequencing, of whom some 200 had received two doses of AZD1222 and around 26 had received two doses of the MenACWY control vaccine. Trial participants were enrolled by age into 18-55, 56-69 and 70-plus year subgroups, with roughly 160, 29 and 62 TCR-sequenced participants respectively. General conclusions and limits of the study: Reportedly, close to half of the unique spike-specific TCRs recognized epitopes lying outside the regions that are mutated in the B.1.351 and B.1.1.7 variants. After two AZD1222 doses, both the breadth and the depth of spike-specific TCRs were significantly higher than at day 0 and than in MenACWY recipients. Because no day 14 peak-response samples were available, the repertoires could be characterized only after the peak T cell response. Most participants were white British and females outnumbered males, and the authors suggested that clonal diversity may have been underestimated. Conclusions about previously exposed vaccinees are limited, since just five to seven AZD1222 recipients were seropositive for SARS-CoV-2 at baseline. In the small 56-69-year group, the increase in depth fell short of significance, most likely because of low power. The vaccine-associated CD4 TCRs covered the entire spike protein, and the dominant responses fell in regions 160-218 and 743-854.

The CDR3 regions of human TCRbeta chains were analyzed by immunosequencing. The source study handled its data this way. Repertoire TCRs were checked for matches against a reference library of SARS-CoV-2-specific TCRs that had been generated using the MIRA antigen-specificity platform. Breadth meant the fraction of unique TCRs that were SARS-CoV-2-associated, whereas depth meant the fraction of total T cells that were SARS-CoV-2-associated. Using the MIRA data, each spike-specific TCR was assigned both to the spike region to which the TCR was reactive and to a CD4 or CD8 class. Log10-transformed breadth and depth values were compared by one-way ANOVA with Sidak's multiple comparisons tests. This immuneACCESS table, as held by TCRdb, lists in-frame sequences with V and J called but not all clones. Of the missing ones, under half trace to an unresolved V gene in checked studies; the others have no known cause. The DNA gave D and trimming, while V, J and clone size come from that table. This sample has roughly 160,000 clones in its table, and approximately 87% of those were observed once. The ten biggest clones cover around 4.4% of the sample.

Inclusive of the bounding cysteine and phenylalanine, the CDR3 is 14 residues long. Just the 42-base CDR3 DNA is kept, in frame starting at base 1. V sheds 3 bases and J sheds 8 bases, leaving 13 bases between their ends. Reading the germline V gene (reference sequence) gives CDR1 MNHEY and CDR2 SMNVEV. The time point label for this specimen denotes: about 28 days (+/-7) after the second vaccine dose. AZD1222 recipients whose second dose came at about 4 weeks and those whose second dose came at about 12 weeks were combined into one group, since spike-specific TCR depth and breadth did not differ between the two schedules. Samples from vaccinated people were obtained from the UK trials COV001 and COV002, which included a single-blind randomized controlled phase 2/3 trial of AZD1222 (ChAdOx1 nCoV-19) in healthy adults. For TCRbeta chain sequencing, PBMC samples were collected from trial participants at day 0 and at day 28 after the second dose.

About this clone: Its binding antigen is unknown. Base quality data are lacking; no much larger clone is found one base away.

Here the chain combines TRBV27 and TRBJ2-2; no D segment can be confidently identified. The source material was peripheral blood, sampled 28 days after the second AZD1222 dose. The receptor was derived from an adult who received the AZD1222 COVID-19 vaccine. CDR3 sequence: CASSLWGPSGELFF. The nucleotide sequence is TGTGCCAGCAGTTTGTGGGGTCCTTCGGGGGAGCTGTTTTTT.